A selection of T cell receptor beta chains follows, all from one sample in a study of blood T cell repertoires in COVID-19. TCRdb's copy holds only in-frame clones and misses some; the assay was immunoSEQ multiplex PCR. The repertoire has 350,000 to 550,000 clones, around 88% of them found once; the top ten carry around 4.5%. The sample comprised peripheral blood. Source of these receptors: a woman under 40 with acute or convalescent COVID-19. CDR3s leave out the opening cysteine and the closing phenylalanine or tryptophan. The order of the fields is V gene, J gene, CDR3 protein.

V: TRBV18; J: TRBJ1-3; CDR3: ASSQDTPLRGNTIY
V: TRBV7-2; J: TRBJ2-1; CDR3: ASSAPSGGSYNEQF
V: TRBV10-1; J: TRBJ2-3; CDR3: ASSGPGLAGNTDTQY
V: TRBV28; J: TRBJ2-7; CDR3: ASSRHAYEQY
V: TRBV6-1; J: TRBJ2-1; CDR3: ASSEVVERPQF
V: TRBV5-5; J: TRBJ2-7; CDR3: ASSLYGNEQY
V: TRBV6-5; J: TRBJ1-1; CDR3: ASSSTSWRVNTEAF
V: TRBV19; J: TRBJ2-2; CDR3: ASRRTGGTGELF
V: TRBV6-1; J: TRBJ1-5; CDR3: ASSEPTARGPQH
V: TRBV11-2; J: TRBJ2-5; CDR3: ASSGADSQGTSTPETQY
V: TRBV7-9; J: TRBJ1-2; CDR3: ASSLRGIVGYT
V: TRBV7-3; J: TRBJ1-6; CDR3: ASSSTRNSPLH
V: TRBV9; J: TRBJ1-2; CDR3: ASSVGAEPNYGYT
V: TRBV6-5; J: TRBJ2-1; CDR3: ASSRGQYEQF
V: TRBV4-1; J: TRBJ1-1; CDR3: ASSQEAEAF
V: TRBV5-1; J: TRBJ2-5; CDR3: ASSFSTAQETQY
V: TRBV19; J: TRBJ2-5; CDR3: ASSSVAGGAETQY
V: TRBV9; J: TRBJ2-7; CDR3: ASSPRTGSYEQY
V: TRBV9; J: TRBJ1-1; CDR3: ASSATGANTEAF
V: TRBV28; J: TRBJ1-1; CDR3: ASRPPGVNTEAF
V: TRBV5-1; J: TRBJ1-1; CDR3: ASSFSNAEAF
V: TRBV5-1; J: TRBJ1-1; CDR3: ASSFNGQGTEAF
V: TRBV9; J: TRBJ2-3; CDR3: ASSVSGGVTDTQY
V: TRBV19; J: TRBJ1-5; CDR3: ASSPGQGWQPQH
V: TRBV7-9; J: TRBJ1-2; CDR3: ASSFLGPRANYGYT
V: TRBV7-9; J: TRBJ1-6; CDR3: ASSWGQGEAFSPLH
V: TRBV9; J: TRBJ2-3; CDR3: ASSATTGVGTDTQY
V: TRBV27; J: TRBJ1-2; CDR3: ASSRDRPGQGLGGYT
V: TRBV11-2; J: TRBJ1-3; CDR3: ASSPPGWRSSGNTIY
V: TRBV30; J: TRBJ2-1; CDR3: AWSGQGAYEQF
V: TRBV6-6; J: TRBJ1-1; CDR3: ASSTSGGGTEAF
V: TRBV5-5; J: TRBJ2-7; CDR3: ASSYGQFDYEQY
V: TRBV4-1; J: TRBJ1-6; CDR3: ASSQAGHYNSPLH
V: TRBV10-1; J: TRBJ2-1; CDR3: ASSERQGRNNEQF
V: TRBV6-5; J: TRBJ2-7; CDR3: ASRLAGAAPYEQY
V: TRBV5-6; J: TRBJ2-7; CDR3: ASSADRGEQY
V: TRBV7-8; J: TRBJ1-3; CDR3: ASSLARHYSGNTIY
V: TRBV9; J: TRBJ2-3; CDR3: ASSVTGVPPDTQY
V: TRBV9; J: TRBJ2-1; CDR3: ASSSGTGRPNEQF
V: TRBV18; J: TRBJ2-2; CDR3: ASSRDTGSGELF
V: TRBV12-3/TRBV12-4; J: TRBJ2-7; CDR3: ASGGHSNEQY
V: TRBV4-1; J: TRBJ2-1; CDR3: ASSLRLAVNEQF
V: TRBV27; J: TRBJ2-1; CDR3: ASSLSRRGTYNEQF
V: TRBV19; J: TRBJ2-1; CDR3: ASRDPSRLAVFLYEQF
V: TRBV5-1; J: TRBJ1-6; CDR3: ASSLAAGVSPLH
V: TRBV3-1/TRBV3-2; J: TRBJ2-5; CDR3: ASSQDLTSGERETQY